The present TCR beta chain was sequenced within a study of beta chain features in type 1 diabetes. This clone showed up just once. The antigen is unknown. Staining for CD45RO/CCR7/CD25/CD127/CD95/CD27 allowed sorting of CD4+ naive, central memory, regulatory and stem cell-like memory cells. Each sorted fraction was over 95% pure. The CDR3 length is 18 residues. Trimming left V 4 bases short and J 3 bases short, with 24 bases between. Germline V CDR1 and CDR2: MGHRA, YSYEKL. Overall study results and limits: A greater similarity of naive, central memory and Treg TCRB repertoires was seen among patients than among healthy donors.

The sequenced template was cDNA made from the entire isolated RNA. Only in-frame clones appear in the TCRdb table, and some are missing; sequencing was by immunoSEQ multiplex PCR. Here the sample spans tens of thousands of clones, roughly three fifths being singletons. The chain joins TRBV4-1 to TRBJ1-2; possible D gene TRBD1, 6 bases. What was sequenced was Tregs from blood. This TCR derives from a woman younger than 35 in good health. For the CDR3, the DNA is TGCGCCAGCAGCCGAAAGTTGGTGTCGGGGGGGCAAGACTATGGCTACACCTTC. Translated, it gives CASSRKLVSGGQDYGYTF.